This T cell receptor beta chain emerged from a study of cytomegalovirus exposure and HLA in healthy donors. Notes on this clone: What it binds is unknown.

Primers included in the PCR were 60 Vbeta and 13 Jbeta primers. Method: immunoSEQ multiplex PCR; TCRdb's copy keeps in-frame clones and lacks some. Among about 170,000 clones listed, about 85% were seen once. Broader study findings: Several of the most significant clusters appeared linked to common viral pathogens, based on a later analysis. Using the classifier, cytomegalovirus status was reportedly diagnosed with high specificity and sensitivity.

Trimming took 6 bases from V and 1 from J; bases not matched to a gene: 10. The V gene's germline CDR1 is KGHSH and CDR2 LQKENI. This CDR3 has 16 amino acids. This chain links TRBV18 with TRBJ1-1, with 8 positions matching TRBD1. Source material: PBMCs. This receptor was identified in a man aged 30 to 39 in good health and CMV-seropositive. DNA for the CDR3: TGTGCCAGCTCTCCAAGACAGGGGCTGGGGAACACTGAAGCTTTCTTT. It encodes CASSPRQGLGNTEAFF.